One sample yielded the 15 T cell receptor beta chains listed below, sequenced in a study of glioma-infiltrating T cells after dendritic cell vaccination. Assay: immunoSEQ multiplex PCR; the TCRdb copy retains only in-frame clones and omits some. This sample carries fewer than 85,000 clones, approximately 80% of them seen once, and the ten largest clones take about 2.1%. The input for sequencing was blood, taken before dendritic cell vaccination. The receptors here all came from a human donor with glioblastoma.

The CDR3 DNA is TGTGCCCGAACAGGGGCTGGGGCCAACGTCCTGACTTTC. Amino acid sequence: CARTGAGANVLTF. The chain links TRBV30 to TRBJ2-6; the match to TRBD1 covers 7 bases. The germline CDR1 and CDR2 sequences are GTSNPN and SVGIG (reference sequence). J lost 2 bases, V lost 8 bases, and 3 bases had no gene match. The length of the CDR3 is 13 residues.

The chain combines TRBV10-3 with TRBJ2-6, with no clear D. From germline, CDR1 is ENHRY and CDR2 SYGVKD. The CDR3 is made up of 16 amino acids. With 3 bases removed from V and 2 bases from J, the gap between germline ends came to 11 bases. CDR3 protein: CAISDGRSPGANVLTF. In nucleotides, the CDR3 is TGTGCCATCAGTGATGGCAGATCCCCTGGGGCCAACGTCCTGACTTTC.

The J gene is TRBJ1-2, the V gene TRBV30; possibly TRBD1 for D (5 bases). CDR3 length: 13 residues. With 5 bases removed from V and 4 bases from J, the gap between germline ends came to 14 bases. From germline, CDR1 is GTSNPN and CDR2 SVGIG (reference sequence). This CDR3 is CAWGASLGYGYTF. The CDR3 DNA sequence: TGTGCCTGGGGGGCGTCGCTGGGCTATGGCTACACCTTC.

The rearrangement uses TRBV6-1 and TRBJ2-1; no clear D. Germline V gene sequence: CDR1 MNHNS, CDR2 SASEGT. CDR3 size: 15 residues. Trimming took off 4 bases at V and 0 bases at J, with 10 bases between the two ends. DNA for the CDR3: TGTGCCAGCAGTGCTCCTACCTCCTCCTACAATGAGCAGTTCTTC. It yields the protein CASSAPTSSYNEQFF.

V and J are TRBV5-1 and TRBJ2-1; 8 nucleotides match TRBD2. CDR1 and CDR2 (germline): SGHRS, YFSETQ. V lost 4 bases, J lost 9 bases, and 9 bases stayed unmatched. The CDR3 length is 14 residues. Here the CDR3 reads CASSAGAGEAEQFF. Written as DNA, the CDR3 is TGCGCCAGCAGCGCCGGAGCGGGAGAGGCTGAGCAGTTCTTC.

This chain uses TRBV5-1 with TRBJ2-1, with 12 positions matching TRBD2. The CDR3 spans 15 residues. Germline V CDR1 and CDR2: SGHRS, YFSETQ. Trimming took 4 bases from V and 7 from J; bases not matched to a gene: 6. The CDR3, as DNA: TGCGCCAGCAGCACCGGACTAGCGGGGCGGAATGAGCAGTTCTTC. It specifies CASSTGLAGRNEQFF.

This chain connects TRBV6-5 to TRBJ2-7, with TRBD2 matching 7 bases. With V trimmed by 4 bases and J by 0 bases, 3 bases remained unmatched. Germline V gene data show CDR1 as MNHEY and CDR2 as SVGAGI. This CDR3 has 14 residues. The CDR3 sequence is CASSFTSDSYEQYV. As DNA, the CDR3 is TGTGCCAGCAGTTTCACTAGCGACTCCTACGAGCAGTACGTC.

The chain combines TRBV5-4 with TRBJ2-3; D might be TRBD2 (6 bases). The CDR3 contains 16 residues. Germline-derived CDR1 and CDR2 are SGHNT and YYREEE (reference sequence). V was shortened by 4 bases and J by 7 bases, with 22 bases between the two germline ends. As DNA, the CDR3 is TGTGCCAGCAGCCCCGGTAATAGCGGTGGCACGAATACGCAGTATTTT. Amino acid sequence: CASSPGNSGGTNTQYF.

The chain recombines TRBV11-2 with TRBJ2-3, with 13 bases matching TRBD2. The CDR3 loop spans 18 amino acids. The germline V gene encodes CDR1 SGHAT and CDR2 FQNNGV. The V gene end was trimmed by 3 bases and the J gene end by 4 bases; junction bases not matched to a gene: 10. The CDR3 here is CASSFARTSGSLADTQYF. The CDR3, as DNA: TGTGCCAGCAGCTTCGCCCGGACTAGCGGGAGTTTGGCAGATACGCAGTATTTT.

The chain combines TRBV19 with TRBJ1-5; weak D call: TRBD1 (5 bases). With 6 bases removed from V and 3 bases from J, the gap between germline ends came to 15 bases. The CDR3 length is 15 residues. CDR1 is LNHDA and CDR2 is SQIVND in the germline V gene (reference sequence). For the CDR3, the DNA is TGTGCCAGTAGCCCCCCCCGACAGTACAATCAGCCCCAGCATTTT. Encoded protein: CASSPPRQYNQPQHF.

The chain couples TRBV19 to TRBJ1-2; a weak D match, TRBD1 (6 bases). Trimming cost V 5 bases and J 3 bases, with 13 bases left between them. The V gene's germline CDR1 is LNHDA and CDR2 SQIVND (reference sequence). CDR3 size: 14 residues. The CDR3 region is CASSLGQKDYGYTF. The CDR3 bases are TGTGCCAGTAGTCTCGGACAGAAGGACTATGGCTACACCTTC.

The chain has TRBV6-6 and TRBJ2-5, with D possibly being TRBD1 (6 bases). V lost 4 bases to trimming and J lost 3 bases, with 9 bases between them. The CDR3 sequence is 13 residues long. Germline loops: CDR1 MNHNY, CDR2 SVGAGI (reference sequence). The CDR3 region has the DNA TGTGCCAGCAGTTGGACAGAAAAAGAGACCCAGTACTTC. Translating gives CASSWTEKETQYF.

In DNA form, the CDR3 reads TGTGCCTGCAGCGGACAGTACAATCAGCCCCAGCATTTT. It encodes CACSGQYNQPQHF. V and J are TRBV30 and TRBJ1-5; weak D call: TRBD1 (6 bases). CDR1 and CDR2 (germline): GTSNPN, SVGIG (reference sequence). The V and J ends lost 6 bases and 3 bases respectively, with 12 bases between them. CDR3 length equals 13 residues.

The CDR3 DNA is TGTGCCAGCACCCAACTTGGAGCGAACACCGGGGAGCTGTTTTTT. Protein sequence: CASTQLGANTGELFF. The J gene is TRBJ2-2, the V gene TRBV6-5; D gene unclear. The CDR3 is 15 amino acids. The V end lost 7 bases, the J end lost 0 bases, and 12 bases lay between the germline ends. Germline loops: CDR1 MNHEY, CDR2 SVGAGI.

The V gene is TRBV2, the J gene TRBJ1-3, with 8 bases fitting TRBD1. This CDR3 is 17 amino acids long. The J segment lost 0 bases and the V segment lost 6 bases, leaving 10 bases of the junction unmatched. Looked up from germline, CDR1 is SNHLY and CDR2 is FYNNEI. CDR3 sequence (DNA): TGTGCCAGCAGCTTGACAGGGGCCAGGAACTCTGGAAACACCATATATTTT. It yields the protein CASSLTGARNSGNTIYF.